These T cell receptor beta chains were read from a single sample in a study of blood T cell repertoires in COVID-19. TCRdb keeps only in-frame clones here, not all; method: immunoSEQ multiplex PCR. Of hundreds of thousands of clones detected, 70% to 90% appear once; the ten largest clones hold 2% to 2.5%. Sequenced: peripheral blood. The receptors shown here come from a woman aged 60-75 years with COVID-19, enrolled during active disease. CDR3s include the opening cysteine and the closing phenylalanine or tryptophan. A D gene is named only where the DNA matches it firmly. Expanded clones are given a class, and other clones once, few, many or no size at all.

cdr3_aa: CASSLGGGHPETQYF
cdr3_nt: TGTGCCAGCAGCTTAGGGGGGGGGCACCCAGAGACCCAGTACTTC
cdr3_length: 15
clone_size: NA
v_call: TRBV13
j_call: TRBJ2-5
d_call: NA

cdr3_aa: CASRHSGRGQGGYGYTF
cdr3_nt: TGCGCCAGCAGACACTCGGGGAGGGGACAGGGGGGCTATGGCTACACCTTC
cdr3_length: 17
clone_size: NA
v_call: TRBV4-1
j_call: TRBJ1-2
d_call: TRBD1

cdr3_aa: CASSVSTSGIQETQYF
cdr3_nt: TGTGCCAGCAGCGTATCGACTAGCGGGATCCAAGAGACCCAGTACTTC
cdr3_length: 16
clone_size: NA
v_call: TRBV12-1
j_call: TRBJ2-5
d_call: NA

cdr3_aa: CAWSYEPFSGNTIYF
cdr3_nt: TGTGCCTGGTCCTATGAGCCGTTCTCTGGAAACACCATATATTTT
cdr3_length: 15
clone_size: NA
v_call: TRBV30
j_call: TRBJ1-3
d_call: NA

cdr3_aa: CASKKDRAGGNTIYF
cdr3_nt: TGTGCCAGCAAAAAAGACAGGGCAGGTGGAAACACCATATATTTT
cdr3_length: 15
clone_size: NA
v_call: TRBV7-8
j_call: TRBJ1-3
d_call: TRBD1

cdr3_aa: CASSPGQGAIGYTF
cdr3_nt: TGTGCCAGCAGCCCCGGACAGGGGGCGATAGGCTACACCTTC
cdr3_length: 14
clone_size: NA
v_call: TRBV5-6
j_call: TRBJ1-2
d_call: TRBD1

cdr3_aa: CASSKENKSLEGAGDYGYTF
cdr3_nt: TGTGCCAGCAGCAAAGAGAATAAGAGCCTAGAGGGGGCAGGGGACTATGGCTACACCTTC
cdr3_length: 20
clone_size: NA
v_call: TRBV21-1
j_call: TRBJ1-2
d_call: NA

cdr3_aa: CASSRTFMTDANTEAFF
cdr3_nt: TGTGCCAGCTCCCGGACCTTTATGACAGACGCAAACACTGAAGCTTTCTTT
cdr3_length: 17
clone_size: NA
v_call: TRBV28
j_call: TRBJ1-1
d_call: NA

cdr3_aa: CASSVEGVYQETQYF
cdr3_nt: TGTGCCAGCAGCGTAGAAGGGGTTTACCAAGAGACCCAGTACTTC
cdr3_length: 15
clone_size: NA
v_call: TRBV9
j_call: TRBJ2-5
d_call: NA

cdr3_aa: CASSLLGRAEAFF
cdr3_nt: TGTGCCAGCAGTTTATTGGGGAGGGCTGAAGCTTTCTTT
cdr3_length: 13
clone_size: NA
v_call: TRBV27
j_call: TRBJ1-1
d_call: NA

cdr3_aa: CASSPGSGGETQYF
cdr3_nt: TGTGCCAGCTCACCAGGTAGCGGGGGAGAGACCCAGTACTTC
cdr3_length: 14
clone_size: NA
v_call: TRBV18
j_call: TRBJ2-5
d_call: TRBD2

cdr3_aa: CASNDERTGGHSGANVLTF
cdr3_nt: TGTGCCAGTAACGATGAAAGGACAGGGGGACACTCTGGGGCCAACGTCCTGACTTTC
cdr3_length: 19
clone_size: NA
v_call: TRBV19
j_call: TRBJ2-6
d_call: TRBD1

cdr3_aa: CSASRGNWEQFF
cdr3_nt: TGCAGTGCTAGTCGGGGGAATTGGGAGCAGTTCTTC
cdr3_length: 12
clone_size: NA
v_call: TRBV20-1
j_call: TRBJ2-1
d_call: NA

cdr3_aa: CATSRGGRRGQPQHF
cdr3_nt: TGTGCCACCTCCCGGGGGGGCCGGAGAGGGCAGCCCCAGCATTTT
cdr3_length: 15
clone_size: NA
v_call: TRBV19
j_call: TRBJ1-5
d_call: NA

cdr3_aa: CASSASTGNTEAFF
cdr3_nt: TGTGCCAGCAGCGCCAGCACAGGGAACACTGAAGCTTTCTTT
cdr3_length: 14
clone_size: NA
v_call: TRBV9
j_call: TRBJ1-1
d_call: NA

cdr3_aa: CASRQGLLYEQYF
cdr3_nt: TGTGCCAGCAGACAGGGGCTTCTCTACGAGCAGTACTTC
cdr3_length: 13
clone_size: NA
v_call: TRBV2
j_call: TRBJ2-7
d_call: TRBD1

cdr3_aa: CASGLGREAFF
cdr3_nt: TGTGCTAGTGGTTTGGGCAGGGAAGCTTTCTTT
cdr3_length: 11
clone_size: few
v_call: TRBV12-5
j_call: TRBJ1-1
d_call: NA

cdr3_aa: CASSPSGLPHSPLHF
cdr3_nt: TGCGCCAGCAGCCCCTCGGGACTCCCACATTCACCCCTCCACTTT
cdr3_length: 15
clone_size: NA
v_call: TRBV5-1
j_call: TRBJ1-6
d_call: NA

cdr3_aa: CASDSINYGYTF
cdr3_nt: TGTGCCAGCGACAGTATAAACTATGGCTACACCTTC
cdr3_length: 12
clone_size: NA
v_call: TRBV19
j_call: TRBJ1-2
d_call: NA

cdr3_aa: CASSLGSRTTSPLHF
cdr3_nt: TGTGCCAGCAGCTTAGGGAGCAGAACTACCTCACCCCTCCACTTT
cdr3_length: 15
clone_size: NA
v_call: TRBV7-9
j_call: TRBJ1-6
d_call: NA

cdr3_aa: CASSSRGLGQYF
cdr3_nt: TGTGCCAGCAGCTCGAGGGGGCTTGGGCAGTACTTC
cdr3_length: 12
clone_size: NA
v_call: TRBV7-2
j_call: TRBJ2-7
d_call: TRBD1

cdr3_aa: CSALHQETQYF
cdr3_nt: TGCAGTGCTCTCCACCAAGAGACCCAGTACTTC
cdr3_length: 11
clone_size: NA
v_call: TRBV20-1
j_call: TRBJ2-5
d_call: NA

cdr3_aa: CASSFGLPGTGEGNYGYTF
cdr3_nt: TGTGCCAGCAGCTTTGGTCTACCCGGGACAGGGGAGGGCAACTATGGCTACACCTTC
cdr3_length: 19
clone_size: once
v_call: TRBV11-2
j_call: TRBJ1-2
d_call: TRBD1

cdr3_aa: CASSLAGVGNNEQFF
cdr3_nt: TGTGCCAGCAGCCTAGCGGGAGTGGGGAACAATGAGCAGTTCTTC
cdr3_length: 15
clone_size: once
v_call: TRBV4-2
j_call: TRBJ2-1
d_call: TRBD2

cdr3_aa: CASSFAGQETQYF
cdr3_nt: TGTGCCAGCAGCTTCGCAGGCCAAGAGACCCAGTACTTC
cdr3_length: 13
clone_size: NA
v_call: TRBV5-5
j_call: TRBJ2-5
d_call: NA

cdr3_aa: CASSPGGTGRYEQYF
cdr3_nt: TGCGCCAGCAGCCCTGGGGGGACAGGGAGGTACGAGCAGTACTTC
cdr3_length: 15
clone_size: NA
v_call: TRBV5-1
j_call: TRBJ2-7
d_call: TRBD1

cdr3_aa: CASSLTGENTGELFF
cdr3_nt: TGTGCCAGCAGCTTAACAGGGGAGAACACCGGGGAGCTGTTTTTT
cdr3_length: 15
clone_size: NA
v_call: TRBV7-3
j_call: TRBJ2-2
d_call: NA

cdr3_aa: CASSYPGETQYF
cdr3_nt: TGCGCCAGCAGCTACCCCGGGGAGACCCAGTACTTC
cdr3_length: 12
clone_size: NA
v_call: TRBV5-1
j_call: TRBJ2-5
d_call: NA

cdr3_aa: CASSLETAVYGYTF
cdr3_nt: TGTGCCAGCAGCTTAGAGACGGCGGTCTATGGCTACACCTTC
cdr3_length: 14
clone_size: NA
v_call: TRBV7-9
j_call: TRBJ1-2
d_call: NA

cdr3_aa: CASCVAGALGEQYF
cdr3_nt: TGTGCCAGCTGTGTAGCGGGGGCCCTCGGCGAGCAGTACTTC
cdr3_length: 14
clone_size: NA
v_call: TRBV6-1
j_call: TRBJ2-7
d_call: TRBD2

cdr3_aa: CASSLNGVNTEAFF
cdr3_nt: TGTGCCAGCAGCTTAAACGGGGTGAACACTGAAGCTTTCTTT
cdr3_length: 14
clone_size: NA
v_call: TRBV7-3
j_call: TRBJ1-1
d_call: NA

cdr3_aa: CASSITSYQPQHF
cdr3_nt: TGTGCCAGTAGTATTACTTCATATCAGCCCCAGCATTTT
cdr3_length: 13
clone_size: NA
v_call: TRBV19
j_call: TRBJ1-5
d_call: NA

cdr3_aa: CASSPGGGLTDTQYF
cdr3_nt: TGTGCCAGCAGCCCCGGCGGGGGTTTAACAGATACGCAGTATTTT
cdr3_length: 15
clone_size: NA
v_call: TRBV28
j_call: TRBJ2-3
d_call: TRBD2

cdr3_aa: CASRETGAIYGYTF
cdr3_nt: TGTGCCAGCAGGGAGACAGGGGCTATCTATGGCTACACCTTC
cdr3_length: 14
clone_size: few
v_call: TRBV6-5
j_call: TRBJ1-2
d_call: TRBD1

cdr3_aa: CASSGPIQGSYGYTF
cdr3_nt: TGCGCCAGCAGCGGACCTATACAGGGGTCCTATGGCTACACCTTC
cdr3_length: 15
clone_size: NA
v_call: TRBV5-1
j_call: TRBJ1-2
d_call: TRBD1

cdr3_aa: CASSLVRGSYNEQFF
cdr3_nt: TGCGCCAGCAGCTTGGTGCGGGGCTCCTACAATGAGCAGTTCTTC
cdr3_length: 15
clone_size: NA
v_call: TRBV5-1
j_call: TRBJ2-1
d_call: NA

cdr3_aa: CASSQGWKTDTDTQYF
cdr3_nt: TGTGCCAGCAGCCAAGGCTGGAAAACAGACACAGATACGCAGTATTTT
cdr3_length: 16
clone_size: once
v_call: TRBV4-2
j_call: TRBJ2-3
d_call: NA

cdr3_aa: CASSQAGRQDQPQHF
cdr3_nt: TGTGCCAGCAGCCAAGCGGGTAGGCAAGATCAGCCCCAGCATTTT
cdr3_length: 15
clone_size: NA
v_call: TRBV3-1/TRBV3-2
j_call: TRBJ1-5
d_call: NA

cdr3_aa: CASNFGLGAFF
cdr3_nt: TGTGCCAGCAATTTTGGGCTTGGAGCTTTCTTT
cdr3_length: 11
clone_size: NA
v_call: TRBV2
j_call: TRBJ1-1
d_call: NA

cdr3_aa: CASSLPGRALLGAFF
cdr3_nt: TGTGCCAGCAGTTTACCGGGCAGGGCCTTGCTTGGAGCTTTCTTT
cdr3_length: 15
clone_size: NA
v_call: TRBV28
j_call: TRBJ1-1
d_call: NA

cdr3_aa: CSVVSGRKYEQYF
cdr3_nt: TGCAGCGTTGTTTCAGGGCGAAAATACGAGCAGTACTTC
cdr3_length: 13
clone_size: NA
v_call: TRBV29-1
j_call: TRBJ2-7
d_call: NA

cdr3_aa: CASSLVGTGRLNTIYF
cdr3_nt: TGTGCCAGCAGCTTAGTGGGGACAGGGCGACTAAACACCATATATTTT
cdr3_length: 16
clone_size: NA
v_call: TRBV7-8
j_call: TRBJ1-3
d_call: TRBD1

cdr3_aa: CASSLHGTGDYYGYTF
cdr3_nt: TGCGCCAGCAGCTTGCACGGGACAGGGGACTACTATGGCTACACCTTC
cdr3_length: 16
clone_size: NA
v_call: TRBV5-1
j_call: TRBJ1-2
d_call: TRBD1

cdr3_aa: CASSSQPRAGQETQYF
cdr3_nt: TGTGCCAGCAGCTCCCAACCCCGGGCAGGGCAAGAGACCCAGTACTTC
cdr3_length: 16
clone_size: NA
v_call: TRBV7-3
j_call: TRBJ2-5
d_call: NA